The rows below give T cell receptor beta chains drawn from one sample of a study of glioma-infiltrating T cells. TCRdb re-called the multiplex PCR reads through MiXCR, storing one row per CDR3 protein. The sample contains approximately 17,000 distinct CDR3 sequences, roughly 60% of which appear only once. Sample: glioma tissue, nonneoplastic brain tissue, or PBMCs (not recorded which). Receptors originate from a human donor with low-grade glioma or glioblastoma, undergoing nonglioma brain surgery, or in good health (not recorded which). The CDR3 runs from the conserved cysteine through the conserved F or W.

v_gene	j_gene	CDR3aa
TRBV15	TRBJ2-3	CATGIRHTDTQYF
TRBV20-1	TRBJ2-6	CSARDVPLDPGANVLTF
TRBV6-9	TRBJ2-7	CASTKDGNSYEQYF
TRBV6-2/TRBV6-3	TRBJ1-6	CASSYLRVDSPLHF
TRBV5-4	TRBJ1-1	CASRDRASGTEAFF
TRBV6-6	TRBJ2-7	CASSYSHMTNYKQYF
TRBV20-1	TRBJ2-1	CSATKLGGEQFF
TRBV20-1	TRBJ2-7	CSARTSGNSYEQYF
TRBV6-2/TRBV6-3	TRBJ2-1	CASSYSNWDRGYNEQFF
TRBV24-1	TRBJ1-5	CATSDTGNQPQHF
TRBV27	TRBJ1-1	CASKQNTEAFF
TRBV27	TRBJ2-1	CASSRRLGVTHYQFF
TRBV3-1	TRBJ1-1	CASSHVDSEAFF
TRBV6-1	TRBJ2-3	CASRFDSTDTQYF
TRBV20-1	TRBJ2-1	CSAGRTSSYNEQFF
TRBV20-1	TRBJ2-3	CSALKAGGPGTQYF
TRBV19	TRBJ2-3	CASSIWGFGESTDTQYF
TRBV6-2/TRBV6-3	TRBJ2-7	CASSYVRSYEQYF
TRBV27	TRBJ2-7	CVSSLREGTYEQYF
TRBV6-2/TRBV6-3	TRBJ2-3	CASTTKGSTDTQYF
TRBV28	TRBJ1-1	CASSFRGEGFF
TRBV11-2	TRBJ1-4	CASSLGQGYGTNEKLFF
TRBV6-6	TRBJ1-1	CASSYVGTDTEAFF
TRBV7-9	TRBJ1-5	CASSLARDGNQPQHF
TRBV28	TRBJ1-2	CATVEALSSYGYTF
TRBV4-1	TRBJ2-1	CASSQGSLPNLFF
TRBV27	TRBJ2-1	CASSSRTGSAYNKQFF
TRBV28	TRBJ1-6	CASSSPPGSEGSPLHF
TRBV20-1	TRBJ2-3	CSAQKGGGSSWTQYF
TRBV20-1	TRBJ1-2	CSARGVSDNYGYTF
TRBV7-2	TRBJ1-5	CASSPPGSNQPQHF
TRBV20-1	TRBJ1-1	CSARQTGTVNTEAFF
TRBV28	TRBJ1-1	CASSDRGRDEAFF
TRBV4-1	TRBJ2-1	CASSPEGLSSYNEQFF
TRBV20-1	TRBJ2-7	CSARPRLAGYEQYF
TRBV5-5	TRBJ1-1	CASSFLNEAFF
TRBV6-1	TRBJ2-7	CASSLLSGVTYNEQYF
TRBV7-2	TRBJ1-2	CASSFRQTNYGYTF
TRBV20-1	TRBJ2-1	CRGWGKGVNEQFF
TRBV7-2	TRBJ2-3	CASSLYPGPAGGLTDTQYF
TRBV7-6	TRBJ2-1	CASTPRSSYNEQFF
TRBV7-2	TRBJ2-7	CASSLEAEYEQYF
TRBV27	TRBJ2-1	CASSLGLGYNEQFF
TRBV28	TRBJ1-5	CASSPTETGNSNQPQHF
TRBV6-2/TRBV6-3	TRBJ2-1	CASSFAGIKFF
TRBV6-2/TRBV6-3	TRBJ2-3	CASSYAGTGTDTQYF
TRBV7-6	TRBJ2-2	CASSLAGGELFF
TRBV3-1	TRBJ2-5	CASSLSETQYF
TRBV6-2/TRBV6-3	TRBJ1-1	CASSRSEGTEAFF
TRBV6-2/TRBV6-3	TRBJ1-1	CASSYLGQYPEAFF
TRBV7-8	TRBJ2-7	CASSRLGAYEQYF
TRBV6-5	TRBJ2-5	CASSYSRKELETQYF
TRBV6-9	TRBJ2-1	CASSYSNPVYNEQFF
TRBV3-1	TRBJ1-2	CASTTQGDGYTF
TRBV6-6	TRBJ1-3	CASSYSRASSGNTIYF
TRBV28	TRBJ1-1	CASSSLPGLMKNTETFF
TRBV6-2/TRBV6-3	TRBJ1-1	CASSLTGGDTEAFF
TRBV6-2/TRBV6-3	TRBJ1-1	CASSYDRTPNTEAFF
TRBV27	TRBJ1-1	CASSSRTTNTEAFF